This T cell receptor beta chain was recorded in a study of human T cells and chemical hapten exposure. One entry per CDR3 protein, called by TCRdb with MiXCR from the RACE reads. The table includes 80,000 to 100,000 distinct CDR3 sequences, approximately 13% detected once. Regarding time point: patch test 1, 2 weeks after DPC sensitization. Treatment described: therapeutic diphenylcyclopropenone sensitization with weekly scalp DPC. Blood draws preceded each patch test application. Study-level findings and limits: Significantly more large CDR3 similarity clusters were formed by expanded TCRs than by controls. There was no change with DPC sensitization in TCRs above 1 in 1000 frequency. With alopecia, donors may have immune responses unlike healthy people's.

Germline V gene data show CDR1 as MNHNY and CDR2 as SVGAGI (reference sequence). V lost 4 bases to trimming and J lost 6 bases, with 7 bases between them. The CDR3 loop spans 11 amino acids. Concerning this clonotype: What it binds is unknown.

The chain uses TRBV6-6 and TRBJ2-7; D remains unclear. The sequence derives from a middle-aged woman with alopecia areata. Some clones in this sample may be carry-over from other donors' samples. The sample here was whole blood, taken in connection with sensitization to the hapten diphenylcyclopropenone (DPC). The CDR3 sequence is CASSSELEQYF. The CDR3 coding sequence is TGTGCCAGCAGTTCCGAGCTCGAGCAGTACTTC.